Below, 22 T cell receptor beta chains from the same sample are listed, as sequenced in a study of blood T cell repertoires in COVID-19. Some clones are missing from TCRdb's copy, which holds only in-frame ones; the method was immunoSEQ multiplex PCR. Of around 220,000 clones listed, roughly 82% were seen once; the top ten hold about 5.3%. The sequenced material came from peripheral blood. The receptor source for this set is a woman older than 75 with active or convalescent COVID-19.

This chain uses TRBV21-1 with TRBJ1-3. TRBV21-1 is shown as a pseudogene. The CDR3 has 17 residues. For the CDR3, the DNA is TGTGCCAGCACCCCCCAAGAGGCCCGGAACTCTGGAAACACCATATATTTT. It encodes CASTPQEARNSGNTIYF.

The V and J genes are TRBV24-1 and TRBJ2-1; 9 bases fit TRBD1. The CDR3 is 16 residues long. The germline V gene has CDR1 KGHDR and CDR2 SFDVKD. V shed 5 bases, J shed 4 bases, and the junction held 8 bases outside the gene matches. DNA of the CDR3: TGTGCCACCAGTGGGGGGCAAGGGACAGGGTACAATGAGCAGTTCTTC. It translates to CATSGGQGTGYNEQFF.

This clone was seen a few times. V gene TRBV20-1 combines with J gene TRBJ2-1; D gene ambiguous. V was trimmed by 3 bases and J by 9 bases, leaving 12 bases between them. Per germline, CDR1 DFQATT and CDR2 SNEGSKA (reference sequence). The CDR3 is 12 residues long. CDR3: CSASSQDSEQFF. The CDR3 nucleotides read TGCAGTGCTAGTTCCCAGGATAGTGAGCAGTTCTTC.

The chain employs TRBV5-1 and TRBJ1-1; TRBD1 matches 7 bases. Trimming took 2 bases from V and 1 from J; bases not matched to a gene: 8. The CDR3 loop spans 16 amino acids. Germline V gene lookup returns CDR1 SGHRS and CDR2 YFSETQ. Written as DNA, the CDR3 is TGCGCCAGCAGCTTCCTCGGACAGGCTGGGAACACTGAAGCTTTCTTT. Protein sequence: CASSFLGQAGNTEAFF.

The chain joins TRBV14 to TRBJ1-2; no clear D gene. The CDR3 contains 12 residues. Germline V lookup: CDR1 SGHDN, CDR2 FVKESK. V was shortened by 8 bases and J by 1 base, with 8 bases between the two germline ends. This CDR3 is CASGALNYGYTF. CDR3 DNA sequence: TGTGCCAGCGGAGCACTTAACTATGGCTACACCTTC.

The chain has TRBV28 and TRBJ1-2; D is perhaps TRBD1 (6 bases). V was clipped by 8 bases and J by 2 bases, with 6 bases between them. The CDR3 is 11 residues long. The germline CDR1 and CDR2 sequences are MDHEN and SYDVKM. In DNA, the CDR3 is TGTGCCAGCGGACAGAACTATGGCTACACCTTC. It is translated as CASGQNYGYTF.

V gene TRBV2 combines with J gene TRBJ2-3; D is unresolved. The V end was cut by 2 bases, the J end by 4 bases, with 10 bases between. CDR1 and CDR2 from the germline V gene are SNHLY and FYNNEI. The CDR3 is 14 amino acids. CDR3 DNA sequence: TGTGCCAGCAGTGAACTTGCTGGCCCAGATACGCAGTATTTT. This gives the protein CASSELAGPDTQYF. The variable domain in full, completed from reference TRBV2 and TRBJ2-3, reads EPEVTQTPSHQVTQMGQEVILRCVPISNHLYFYWYRQILGQKVEFLVSFYNNEISEKSEIFDDQFSVERPDGSNFTLKIRSTKLEDSAMYFCASSELAGPDTQYFGPGTRLTVL.

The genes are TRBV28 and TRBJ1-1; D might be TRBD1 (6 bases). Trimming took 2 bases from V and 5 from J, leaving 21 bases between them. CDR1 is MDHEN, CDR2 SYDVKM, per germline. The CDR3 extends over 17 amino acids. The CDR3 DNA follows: TGTGCCAGCAGTTTAGGGGCAGGGGCCGGGGGGAAGACTGAAGCTTTCTTT. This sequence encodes CASSLGAGAGGKTEAFF.

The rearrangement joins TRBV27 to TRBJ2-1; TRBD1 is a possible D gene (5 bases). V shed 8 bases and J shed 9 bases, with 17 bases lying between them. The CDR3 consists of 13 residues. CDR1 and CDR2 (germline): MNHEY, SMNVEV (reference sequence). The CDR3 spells CASSRVFSGEQFF. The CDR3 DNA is TGTGCCAGCTCCAGGGTTTTCTCGGGTGAGCAGTTCTTC.

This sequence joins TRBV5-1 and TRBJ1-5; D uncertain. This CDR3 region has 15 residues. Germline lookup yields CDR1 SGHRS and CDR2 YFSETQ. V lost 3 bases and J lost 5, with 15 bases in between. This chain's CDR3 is CASSSRPGVDQPQHF. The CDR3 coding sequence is TGCGCCAGCAGCTCCCGACCGGGAGTCGATCAGCCCCAGCATTTT.

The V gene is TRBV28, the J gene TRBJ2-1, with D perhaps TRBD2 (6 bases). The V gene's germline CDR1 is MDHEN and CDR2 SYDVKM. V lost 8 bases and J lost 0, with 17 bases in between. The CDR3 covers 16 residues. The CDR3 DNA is TGTGCCAGCTCCATCCGGGCTAGCGTCTCCTACAATGAGCAGTTCTTC. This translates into CASSIRASVSYNEQFF.

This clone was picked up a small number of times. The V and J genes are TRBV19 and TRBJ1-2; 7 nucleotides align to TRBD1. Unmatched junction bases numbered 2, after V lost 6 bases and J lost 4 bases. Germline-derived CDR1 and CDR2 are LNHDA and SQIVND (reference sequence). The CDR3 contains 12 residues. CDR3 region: CASSDRAYGYTF. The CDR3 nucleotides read TGTGCCAGTAGCGACAGGGCCTATGGCTACACCTTC.

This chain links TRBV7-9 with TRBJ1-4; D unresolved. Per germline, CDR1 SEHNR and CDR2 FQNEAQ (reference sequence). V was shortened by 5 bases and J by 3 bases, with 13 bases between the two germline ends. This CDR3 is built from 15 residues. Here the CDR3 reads CASSTTKSANEKLFF. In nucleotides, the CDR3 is TGTGCCAGCAGCACTACAAAGAGCGCTAATGAAAAACTGTTTTTT.

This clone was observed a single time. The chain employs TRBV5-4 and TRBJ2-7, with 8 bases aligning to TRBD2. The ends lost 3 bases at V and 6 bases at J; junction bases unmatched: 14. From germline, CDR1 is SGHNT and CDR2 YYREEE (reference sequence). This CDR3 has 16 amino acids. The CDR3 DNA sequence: TGTGCCAGCAGCTGGAGCGGCTCCTCTCGGGGGGGCGAGCAGTACTTC. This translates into CASSWSGSSRGGEQYF.

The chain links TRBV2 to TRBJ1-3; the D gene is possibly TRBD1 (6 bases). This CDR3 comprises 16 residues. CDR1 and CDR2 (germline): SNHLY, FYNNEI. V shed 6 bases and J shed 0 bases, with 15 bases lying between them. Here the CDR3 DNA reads TGTGCCAGCAGCCCACAGGGAACCTTCTCTGGAAACACCATATATTTT. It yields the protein CASSPQGTFSGNTIYF.

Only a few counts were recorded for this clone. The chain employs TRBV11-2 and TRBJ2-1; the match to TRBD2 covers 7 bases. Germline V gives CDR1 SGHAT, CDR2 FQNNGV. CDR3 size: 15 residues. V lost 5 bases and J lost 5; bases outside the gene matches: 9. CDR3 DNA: TGTGCCAGCAGCCCGGGGCAGGGACTAAACAATGAGCAGTTCTTC. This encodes CASSPGQGLNNEQFF.

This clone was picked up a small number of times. The CDR3 reads CASSEGAGGQPQHF. The CDR3 nucleotides read TGTGCCAGCAGCGAGGGGGCCGGAGGTCAGCCCCAGCATTTT. V is TRBV2 and J is TRBJ1-5; 7 nucleotides line up with TRBD1. The ends lost 6 bases at V and 6 bases at J; junction bases unmatched: 8. CDR3 length: 14 amino acids. CDR1 and CDR2 (germline): SNHLY, FYNNEI. Full variable domain (outside the CDR3, taken from reference TRBV2 and TRBJ1-5): EPEVTQTPSHQVTQMGQEVILRCVPISNHLYFYWYRQILGQKVEFLVSFYNNEISEKSEIFDDQFSVERPDGSNFTLKIRSTKLEDSAMYFCASSEGAGGQPQHFGDGTRLSIL.

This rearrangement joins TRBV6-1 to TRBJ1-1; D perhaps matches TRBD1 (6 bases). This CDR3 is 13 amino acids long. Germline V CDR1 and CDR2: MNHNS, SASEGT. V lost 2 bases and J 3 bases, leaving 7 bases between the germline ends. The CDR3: CASSEQGYTEAFF. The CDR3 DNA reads TGTGCCAGCAGTGAACAGGGGTACACTGAAGCTTTCTTT.

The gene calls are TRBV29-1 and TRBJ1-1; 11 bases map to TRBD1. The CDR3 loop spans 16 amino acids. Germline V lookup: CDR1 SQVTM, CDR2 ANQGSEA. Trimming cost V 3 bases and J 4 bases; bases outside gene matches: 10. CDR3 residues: CSVDFSLGTGGTEAFF. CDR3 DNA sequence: TGCAGCGTTGATTTTTCCCTCGGGACAGGGGGCACTGAAGCTTTCTTT.

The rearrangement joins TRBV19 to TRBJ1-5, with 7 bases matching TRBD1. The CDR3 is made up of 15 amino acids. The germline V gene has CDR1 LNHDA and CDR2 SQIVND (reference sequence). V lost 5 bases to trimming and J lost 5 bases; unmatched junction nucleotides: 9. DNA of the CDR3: TGTGCCAGTAGTCGTGGCAGGGGGTACGATCAGCCCCAGCATTTT. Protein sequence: CASSRGRGYDQPQHF.

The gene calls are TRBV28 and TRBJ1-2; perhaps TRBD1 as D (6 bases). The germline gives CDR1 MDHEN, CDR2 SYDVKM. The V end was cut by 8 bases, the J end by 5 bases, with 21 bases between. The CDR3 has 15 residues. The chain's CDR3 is CASGGGRATWYGYTF. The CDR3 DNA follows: TGTGCCAGCGGGGGGGGCAGGGCCACTTGGTATGGCTACACCTTC.

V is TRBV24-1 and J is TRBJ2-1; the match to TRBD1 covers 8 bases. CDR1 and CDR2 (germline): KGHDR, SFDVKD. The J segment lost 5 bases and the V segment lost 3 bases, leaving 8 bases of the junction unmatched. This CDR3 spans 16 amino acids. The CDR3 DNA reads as TGTGCCACCAGTGATGCGGGACAGGCTAGGGACAATGAGCAGTTCTTC. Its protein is CATSDAGQARDNEQFF.